These 15 T cell receptor beta chains were sequenced from one sample in a study of T cell responses to AZD1222 COVID-19 vaccine. The method was immunoSEQ multiplex PCR; TCRdb's version includes in-frame clones alone and lacks a portion of them. This sample has 95,000 to 150,000 clones, with roughly 89% found just once. Sequences were derived from peripheral blood, sampled on day 0 of MenACWY control vaccination. The receptors stem from an adult in good health.

This chain joins TRBV7-2 and TRBJ2-6; D not resolved. The V gene lost 5 bases and the J gene lost 0 bases, with 5 bases spanning the gap. The germline V gene encodes CDR1 SGHTA and CDR2 FQGNSA. The CDR3 extends over 14 amino acids. The CDR3 loop is CASSGRSGANVLTF. CDR3 nucleotide sequence: TGTGCCAGCAGCGGGCGCTCTGGGGCCAACGTCCTGACTTTC.

This chain connects TRBV5-1 to TRBJ2-7; D call uncertain. V dropped 4 bases and J dropped 2 bases, with 13 bases sitting between them. This CDR3 spans 14 amino acids. Germline V gene data show CDR1 as SGHRS and CDR2 as YFSETQ. Written as DNA, the CDR3 is TGCGCCAGCAGCGGTACTTACCGCACCTACGAGCAGTACTTC. Its translation is CASSGTYRTYEQYF.

The rearrangement joins TRBV7-7 to TRBJ2-1, with D hard to call. Germline V lookup: CDR1 SSHAT, CDR2 FNYEAQ (reference sequence). This CDR3 has 16 residues. Trimming removed 6 bases from V and 0 bases from J, with 15 bases in between. This CDR3 is CASSQHGGSSYNEQFF. CDR3 DNA sequence: TGTGCCAGCAGTCAGCACGGCGGAAGCTCCTACAATGAGCAGTTCTTC.

This clone was seen only a few times. This sequence joins TRBV19 and TRBJ1-1; maybe TRBD1 (5 bases). Germline loops: CDR1 LNHDA, CDR2 SQIVND (reference sequence). This CDR3 is built from 16 residues. V gave up 5 bases and J gave up 1 base, with 17 bases separating them. DNA for the CDR3: TGTGCCAGTAGTTCTCCTTCCAGGGTCGGGAACACTGAAGCTTTCTTT. Translating gives CASSSPSRVGNTEAFF.

CDR3 coding DNA: TGTGCCAGCAGGTTCCGGATGGGAGGAGGGCCAGGTACCGGGGAGCTGTTTTTT. It translates to CASRFRMGGGPGTGELFF. The genes are TRBV13 and TRBJ2-2; D is perhaps TRBD2 (6 bases). The V gene lost 6 bases and the J gene lost 5 bases, with 25 bases spanning the gap. Germline CDR1 PRHDT, CDR2 FYEKMQ (reference sequence). The CDR3 sequence is 18 residues long.

The chain uses TRBV19 and TRBJ1-4, with no clear D. Germline V CDR1 and CDR2: LNHDA, SQIVND (reference sequence). The germline V and J ends were trimmed by 7 bases and 6 bases, with 18 bases remaining between them. The CDR3 extends over 15 amino acids. The DNA of the CDR3 is TGTGCCAGTACGGGGAGCCACATGGGGTATGAAAAACTGTTTTTT. Its protein product is CASTGSHMGYEKLFF.

The rearrangement joins TRBV11-3 to TRBJ2-5, with D unclear. Trimming took 1 base from V and 5 from J, leaving 5 bases between them. This CDR3 is built from 12 residues. Germline V gives CDR1 SGHNT, CDR2 YENEEA. This CDR3 reads CASSLGLETQYF. CDR3 DNA: TGTGCCAGCAGCTTAGGTCTGGAGACCCAGTACTTC.

A single count supports this clone. The rearrangement uses TRBV30 and TRBJ2-5; no reliable D call. The CDR3 is 13 amino acids. Germline CDR1 reads GTSNPN; CDR2 reads SVGIG (reference sequence). The germline V and J ends were trimmed by 2 bases and 1 base, with 8 bases remaining between them. The CDR3 sequence is CAWSRDRQETQYF. The DNA for the CDR3 is TGTGCCTGGAGTAGAGACCGCCAAGAGACCCAGTACTTC.

This clone was recorded a few times. The gene calls are TRBV5-1 and TRBJ1-1, with a weak D call TRBD1 (5 bases). V was cut by 4 bases and J by 4 bases, with 17 bases left in between. Germline values: CDR1 SGHRS, CDR2 YFSETQ. The CDR3 covers 15 residues. The CDR3 DNA reads TGCGCCAGCAGCCTCTCGGACATAAGGATCACTGAAGCTTTCTTT. Its translation: CASSLSDIRITEAFF.

The CDR3 is CASSLPQTATNEKLFF. CDR3 DNA: TGTGCCAGCAGCTTACCACAGACGGCAACTAATGAAAAACTGTTTTTT. V gene TRBV11-2 combines with J gene TRBJ1-4, with no clear D. In germline, CDR1 is SGHAT, CDR2 FQNNGV. The CDR3 extends over 16 amino acids. V shed 2 bases and J shed 0 bases, with 10 bases lying between them.

The chain joins TRBV7-9 to TRBJ2-3; D gene ambiguous. The CDR3 covers 12 residues. CDR1 is SEHNR and CDR2 is FQNEAQ in the germline V gene (reference sequence). Between the trimmed V and J ends, which lost 2 bases and 3 bases, there was a span of 3 bases. The CDR3 region is CASSLQTDTQYF. The CDR3 nucleotides are TGTGCCAGCAGCTTACAAACAGATACGCAGTATTTT.

DNA of the CDR3: TGTGCCAGCAGCCAAACCCCGGGGGCAGGTACAGGCTACACCTTC. This codes for CASSQTPGAGTGYTF. The rearrangement uses TRBV7-9 and TRBJ1-2, with TRBD1 as a possible D gene (6 bases). The V and J ends lost 5 bases and 8 bases respectively, with 21 bases between them. From germline, CDR1 is SEHNR and CDR2 FQNEAQ (reference sequence). The CDR3 length is 15 residues.

As DNA, the CDR3 is TGTGCCAGCAGCTTACGCGCTGAGAGCTCCTACAATGAGCAGTTCTTC. Translating gives CASSLRAESSYNEQFF. V and J are TRBV7-9 and TRBJ2-1; no reliable D call. Deletions cut 2 bases from V and 0 bases from J, with 11 bases between. The CDR3 sequence is 16 residues long. The germline V gene encodes CDR1 SEHNR and CDR2 FQNEAQ (reference sequence).

The chain carries TRBV19 and TRBJ2-1; TRBD2 matches at 9 bases. This CDR3 has 15 residues. V was clipped by 4 bases and J by 8 bases; unmatched bases: 9. Per the germline V gene, CDR1 is LNHDA and CDR2 is SQIVND (reference sequence). The CDR3 spells CASSNPSGMADEQFF. The CDR3 nucleotides read TGTGCCAGTAGTAACCCTAGCGGGATGGCGGATGAGCAGTTCTTC.

This clone has just one count. The genes are TRBV7-2 and TRBJ2-5, with D maybe TRBD1 (5 bases). The CDR3 covers 14 residues. Trimming removed 5 bases from V and 2 bases from J, with 12 bases in between. Germline CDR1 SGHTA, CDR2 FQGNSA. The CDR3 sequence: CASSTQVGQETQYF. As DNA, the CDR3 is TGTGCCAGCAGCACACAGGTTGGTCAAGAGACCCAGTACTTC.